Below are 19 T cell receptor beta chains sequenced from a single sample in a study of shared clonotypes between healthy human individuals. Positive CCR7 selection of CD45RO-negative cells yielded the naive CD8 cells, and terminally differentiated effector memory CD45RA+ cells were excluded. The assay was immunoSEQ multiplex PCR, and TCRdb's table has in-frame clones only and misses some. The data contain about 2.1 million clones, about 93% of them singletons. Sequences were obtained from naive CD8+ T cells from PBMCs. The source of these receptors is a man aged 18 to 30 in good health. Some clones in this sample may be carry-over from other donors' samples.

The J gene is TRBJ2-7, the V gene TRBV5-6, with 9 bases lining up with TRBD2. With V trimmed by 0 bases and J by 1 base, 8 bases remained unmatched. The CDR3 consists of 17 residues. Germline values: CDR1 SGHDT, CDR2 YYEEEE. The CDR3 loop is CASSLGGSGSLSYEQYF. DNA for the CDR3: TGTGCCAGCAGCTTGGGGGGTAGCGGGAGCCTGTCCTACGAGCAGTACTTC. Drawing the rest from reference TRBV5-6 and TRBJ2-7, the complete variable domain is DAGVTQSPTHLIKTRGQQVTLRCSPKSGHDTVSWYQQALGQGPQFIFQYYEEEERQRGNFPDRFSGHQFPNYSSELNVNALLLGDSALYLCASSLGGSGSLSYEQYFGPGTRLTVT.

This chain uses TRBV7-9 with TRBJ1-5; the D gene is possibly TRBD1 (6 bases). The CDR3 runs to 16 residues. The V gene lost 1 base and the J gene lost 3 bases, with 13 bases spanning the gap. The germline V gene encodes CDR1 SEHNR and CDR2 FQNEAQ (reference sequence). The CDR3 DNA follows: TGTGCCAGCAGCTTAGTTCGGGGGGCCACCAATCAGCCCCAGCATTTT. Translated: CASSLVRGATNQPQHF.

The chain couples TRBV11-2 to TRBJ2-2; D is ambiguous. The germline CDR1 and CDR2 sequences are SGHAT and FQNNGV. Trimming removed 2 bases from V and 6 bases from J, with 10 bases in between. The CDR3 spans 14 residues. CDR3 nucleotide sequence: TGTGCCAGCAGCTTAATCGATCGGGCCGGGGAGCTGTTTTTT. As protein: CASSLIDRAGELFF.

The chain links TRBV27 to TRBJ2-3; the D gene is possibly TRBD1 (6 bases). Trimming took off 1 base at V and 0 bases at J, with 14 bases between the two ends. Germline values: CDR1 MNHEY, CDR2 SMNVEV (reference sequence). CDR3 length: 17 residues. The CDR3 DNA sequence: TGTGCCAGCAGTTTATACGCTTCCGGACAGAGCACAGATACGCAGTATTTT. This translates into CASSLYASGQSTDTQYF.

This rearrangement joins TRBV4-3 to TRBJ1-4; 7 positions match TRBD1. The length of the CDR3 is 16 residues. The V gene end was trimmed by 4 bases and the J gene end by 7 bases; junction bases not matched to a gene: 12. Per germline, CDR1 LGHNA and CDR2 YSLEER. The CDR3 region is CASSRLSGQGGEKLFF. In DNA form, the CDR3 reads TGCGCCAGCAGCCGCCTCTCGGGGCAGGGGGGTGAAAAACTGTTTTTT.

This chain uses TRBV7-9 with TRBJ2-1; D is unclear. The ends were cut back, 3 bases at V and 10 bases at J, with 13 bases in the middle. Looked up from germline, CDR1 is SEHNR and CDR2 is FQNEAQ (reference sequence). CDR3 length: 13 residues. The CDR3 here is CASSFGIAEEQFF. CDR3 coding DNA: TGTGCCAGCAGCTTTGGTATCGCAGAAGAGCAGTTCTTC. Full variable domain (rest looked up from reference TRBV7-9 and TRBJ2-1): DTGVSQNPRHKITKRGQNVTFRCDPISEHNRLYWYRQTLGQGPEFLTYFQNEAQLEKSRLLSDRFSAERPKGSFSTLEIQRTEQGDSAMYLCASSFGIAEEQFFGPGTRLTVL.

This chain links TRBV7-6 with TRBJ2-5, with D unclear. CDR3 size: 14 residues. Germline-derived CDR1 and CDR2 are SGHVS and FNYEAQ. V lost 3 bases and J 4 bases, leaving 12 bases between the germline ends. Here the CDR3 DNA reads TGTGCCAGCAGCTTGGCCAGGAATCCAGAGACCCAGTACTTC. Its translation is CASSLARNPETQYF.

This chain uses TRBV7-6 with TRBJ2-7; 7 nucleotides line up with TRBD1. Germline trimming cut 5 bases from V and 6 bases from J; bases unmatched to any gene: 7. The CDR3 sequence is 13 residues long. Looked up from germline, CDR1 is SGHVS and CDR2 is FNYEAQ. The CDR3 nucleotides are TGTGCCAGCAGCCCAGGGACAGCGTTCGAGCAGTACTTC. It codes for CASSPGTAFEQYF.

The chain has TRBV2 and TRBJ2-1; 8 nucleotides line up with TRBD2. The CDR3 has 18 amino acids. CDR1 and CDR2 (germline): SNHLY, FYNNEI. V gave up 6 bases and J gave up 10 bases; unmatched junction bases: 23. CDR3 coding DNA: TGTGCCAGCAGCACATGGAAGGGTGAGGTAGCGGGAAGAGGGGAGCAGTTCTTC. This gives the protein CASSTWKGEVAGRGEQFF.

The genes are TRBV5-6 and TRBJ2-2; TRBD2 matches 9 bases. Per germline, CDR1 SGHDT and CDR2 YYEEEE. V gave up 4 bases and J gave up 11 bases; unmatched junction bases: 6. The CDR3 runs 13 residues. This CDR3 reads CASSVASGVELFF. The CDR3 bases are TGTGCCAGCAGCGTGGCTAGCGGGGTAGAGCTGTTTTTT. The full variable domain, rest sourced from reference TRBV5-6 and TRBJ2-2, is DAGVTQSPTHLIKTRGQQVTLRCSPKSGHDTVSWYQQALGQGPQFIFQYYEEEERQRGNFPDRFSGHQFPNYSSELNVNALLLGDSALYLCASSVASGVELFFGEGSRLTVL.

CDR3: CASSDRAGGTQETQYF. In nucleotides, the CDR3 is TGTGCCAGCAGTGATCGAGCGGGAGGGACCCAAGAGACCCAGTACTTC. The rearrangement uses TRBV2 and TRBJ2-5; 10 nucleotides align to TRBD2. The junction had 5 bases not matched to a gene; V was cut back by 3 bases and J by 1 base. This CDR3 comprises 16 residues. Per the germline V gene, CDR1 is SNHLY and CDR2 is FYNNEI.

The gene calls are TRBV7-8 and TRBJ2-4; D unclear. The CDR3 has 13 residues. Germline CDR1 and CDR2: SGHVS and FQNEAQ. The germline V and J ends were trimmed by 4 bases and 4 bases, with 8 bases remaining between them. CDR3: CASSYDGKNIQYF. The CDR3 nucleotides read TGTGCCAGCAGCTACGACGGAAAAAACATTCAGTACTTC.

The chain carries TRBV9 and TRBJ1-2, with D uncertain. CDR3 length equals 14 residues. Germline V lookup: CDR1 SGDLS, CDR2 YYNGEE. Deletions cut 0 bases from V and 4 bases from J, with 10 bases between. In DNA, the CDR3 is TGTGCCAGCAGCGTAGGACAACGGGGCTATGGCTACACCTTC. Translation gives CASSVGQRGYGYTF.

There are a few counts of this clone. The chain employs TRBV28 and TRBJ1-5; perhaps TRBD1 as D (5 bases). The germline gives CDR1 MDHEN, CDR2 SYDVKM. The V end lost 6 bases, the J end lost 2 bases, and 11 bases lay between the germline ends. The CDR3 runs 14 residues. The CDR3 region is CASRDRGGNQPQHF. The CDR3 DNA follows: TGTGCCAGCAGAGATCGGGGGGGCAATCAGCCCCAGCATTTT.

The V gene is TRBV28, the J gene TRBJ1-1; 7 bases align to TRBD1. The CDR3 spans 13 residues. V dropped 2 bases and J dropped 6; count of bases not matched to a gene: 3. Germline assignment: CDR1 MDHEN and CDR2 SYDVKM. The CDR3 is CASSLLRGSEAFF. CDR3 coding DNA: TGTGCCAGCAGTTTACTCAGGGGGTCTGAAGCTTTCTTT.

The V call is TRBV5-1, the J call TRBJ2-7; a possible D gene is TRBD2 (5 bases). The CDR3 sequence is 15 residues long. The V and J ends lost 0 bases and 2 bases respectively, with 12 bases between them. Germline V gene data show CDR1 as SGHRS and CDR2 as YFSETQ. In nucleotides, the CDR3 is TGCGCCAGCAGCTTGGTCAGGCGGGCACCCTACGAGCAGTACTTC. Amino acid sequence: CASSLVRRAPYEQYF.

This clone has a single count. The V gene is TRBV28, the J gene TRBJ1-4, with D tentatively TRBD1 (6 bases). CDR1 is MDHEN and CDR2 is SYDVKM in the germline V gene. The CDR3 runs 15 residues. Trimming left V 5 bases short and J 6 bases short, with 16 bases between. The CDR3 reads CASSPLQGSDEKLFF. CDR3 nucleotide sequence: TGTGCCAGCAGTCCCCTACAGGGTTCGGATGAAAAACTGTTTTTT.

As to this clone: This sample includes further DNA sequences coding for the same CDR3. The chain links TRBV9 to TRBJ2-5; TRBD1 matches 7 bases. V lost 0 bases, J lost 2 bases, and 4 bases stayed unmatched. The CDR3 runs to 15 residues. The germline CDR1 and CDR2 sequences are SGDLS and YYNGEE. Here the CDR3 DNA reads TGTGCCAGCAGCGTAGGGGGCAGGGGGCAAGAGACCCAGTACTTC. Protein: CASSVGGRGQETQYF. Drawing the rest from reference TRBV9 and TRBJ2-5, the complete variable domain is DSGVTQTPKHLITATGQRVTLRCSPRSGDLSVYWYQQSLDQGLQFLIQYYNGEERAKGNILERFSAQQFPDLHSELNLSSLELGDSALYFCASSVGGRGQETQYFGPGTRLLVL.

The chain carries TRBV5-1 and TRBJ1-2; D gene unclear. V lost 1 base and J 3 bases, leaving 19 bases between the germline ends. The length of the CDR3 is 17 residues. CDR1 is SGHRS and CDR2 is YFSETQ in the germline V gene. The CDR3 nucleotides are TGCGCCAGCAGCTTGCCCGCTGCGGATGCGCTCGACTATGGCTACACCTTC. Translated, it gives CASSLPAADALDYGYTF. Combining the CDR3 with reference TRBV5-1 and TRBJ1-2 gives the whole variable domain KAGVTQTPRYLIKTRGQQVTLSCSPISGHRSVSWYQQTPGQGLQFLFEYFSETQRNKGNFPGRFSGRQFSNSRSEMNVSTLELGDSALYLCASSLPAADALDYGYTFGSGTRLTVV.